This T cell receptor beta chain originates from a study of blood T cell repertoires in COVID-19. Study background: Samples taken during acute and convalescent COVID-19 were collected in the United States, Italy and Spain. T cells, B-cell-depleted T cells, or PBMCs supplied cDNA or gDNA.

As handled by the study authors: By means of reference gene primer amplification, nucleated cell counts were estimated. Sequenced by immunoSEQ multiplex PCR; TCRdb stores in-frame clones only, minus some. V, J and clone size were drawn from that table, and D and trimming were deduced from the DNA. Among fewer than 250,000 clones, 80% to 90% were seen once, and the ten largest hold around 4%. This CDR3 region has 16 residues. Trimming removed 4 bases from V and 2 bases from J, with 18 bases in between. Germline V gene lookup returns CDR1 SGDLS and CDR2 YYNGEE. The TCR sequence derives from a man in his fifties or sixties with acute or convalescent COVID-19. This chain uses TRBV9 with TRBJ2-5; possible D gene TRBD1, 5 bases. The sample consisted of peripheral blood. The DNA for the CDR3 is TGTGCCAGCAGCCTTACGCTAAGGGGTGCTCAAGAGACCCAGTACTTC. This codes for CASSLTLRGAQETQYF.